Listed below are T cell receptor beta chains from one sample, sequenced in a study of tumor-infiltrating lymphocytes in primary liver carcinoma. One entry per CDR3 protein results from TCRdb running MiXCR on the multiplex PCR reads. The sample has about 96,000 distinct CDR3 sequences; just over 65% are singletons. What was sequenced was tumor-adjacent normal liver tissue. The receptors here all came from a man aged 35-49 years with primary liver carcinoma and hepatitis B virus infection. Both conserved end residues are part of each CDR3. D genes are given only for firm matches. Expanded clones are given a class, and other clones once, few, many or no size at all.

j_call d_call clone_size v_call cdr3_nt cdr3_aa
TRBJ2-1 TRBD2 few TRBV29-1 TGCAGCGTTACGGGGGGAGTGGCTTACAATGAGCAGTTCTTC CSVTGGVAYNEQFF
TRBJ2-5 TRBD2 few TRBV18 TGTGCCAGCTCAACACGTCGACTAGCGGGAGGACAAGAGACCCAGTGCTTC CASSTRRLAGGQETQCF
TRBJ1-2 . large TRBV4-1 TGCGCCAGCAGCGAGACAGCTAACTATGGCTACACCTTC CASSETANYGYTF
TRBJ1-3 . . TRBV18 TGTGGCAGCTCACCGGGGGACACTTCCCTCGGCTTT CGSSPGDTSLGF
TRBJ2-1 . . TRBV11-2 TGTGTCAGCTTAGAGGTGGGAGCTGAGCAGTTCTTC CVSLEVGAEQFF
TRBJ2-3 . . TRBV29-1 TGCAGCGTTGAACCTCCGGGACTGGGCCCAAATACGCAGTATTTT CSVEPPGLGPNTQYF
TRBJ2-1 . . TRBV11-1 TGTGCCAGCAGCCACGAATCGGAACGAAAATACAATGAGCAGTTCTTC CASSHESERKYNEQFF
TRBJ2-1 TRBD1 . TRBV11-2 TGTGCCAGTAGCTTAGAGTGGACAGGGGGCATCAATGAGCAGTTCTTC CASSLEWTGGINEQFF
TRBJ2-1 TRBD2 . TRBV6-1 TGTGCCAGCAGACAAGAGGCTAGCGGGAGCAATGAGCAGTTCTTC CASRQEASGSNEQFF
TRBJ2-5 . . TRBV5-1 TGCGCCAGCAGCCCTTCGACTTGCGGCACCCAAGAGACCCAGTACTTC CASSPSTCGTQETQYF
TRBJ2-1 . . TRBV5-5 TGTGCCAGCAGCTACAGGGTTGGGCCCTATGAGCAGTTCTTC CASSYRVGPYEQFF
TRBJ2-1 . . TRBV7-9 TGTGCCAGCAGCCGATCAGGGTCCTACAAAGAGCAGTTCTTC CASSRSGSYKEQFF
TRBJ2-7 . . TRBV11-2 TGTGCCAGCAGCTCATCACAGGGCGGCCACGAGCAGTACTTC CASSSSQGGHEQYF
TRBJ2-1 . . TRBV5-6 TGTGCCAGCACCTCGAGGTCGGGGGAGTACAATGAGCAATTCTTC CASTSRSGEYNEQFF
TRBJ2-2 . . TRBV4-2 TGTGCCAGCAGCCCCGAGGATTTAGCGAAAGACACCGGGGAGCTGTTTTTT CASSPEDLAKDTGELFF
TRBJ2-7 . . TRBV11-2 TGCGCCAGCAGCTTACGCAGGGAGCCCTACGAGCAGTACTTC CASSLRREPYEQYF
TRBJ1-6 . . TRBV6-1 TGTGCCAGCAGTAAATTCGACAACGAAGATTCACCCCTCCACTTT CASSKFDNEDSPLHF
TRBJ2-2 TRBD1 . TRBV29-1 TGCATCGTTGCGGGACAGGCGGACACCGGGGAACTGTTTTTT CIVAGQADTGELFF
TRBJ2-7 . . TRBV11-2 TGTGCCAGTAGCTTAGATACGAGGGAATGGCACGAGCAGTACTTC CASSLDTREWHEQYF
TRBJ2-1 TRBD2 . TRBV29-1 TGCGGCGTTGATGGGGGGGCTAGCGGGAGGTACAATGAGCAGTTCTTC CGVDGGASGRYNEQFF
TRBJ2-4 . . TRBV11-2 TGTGCCGGCAGCTTAGATAGGGAGGCAGGACCCAAAAACATTCAGTACTTC CAGSLDREAGPKNIQYF
TRBJ2-1 TRBD2 many TRBV29-1 TGCAGCGTTGAAGATTTAGGGCAGCGGGAGGGGATAAACAATGAGCAGTTCTTC CSVEDLGQREGINNEQFF
TRBJ2-3 . . TRBV11-2 TGTGCCAGCGGCTTAGCACAGCTAAGCTCAGATACGCAGTATTTT CASGLAQLSSDTQYF
TRBJ2-1 TRBD1 few TRBV11-2 TGTGCCAGCAGCCGAGGGTCCGGGGACAGGGGGCAGCTCTTT CASSRGSGDRGQLF
TRBJ2-2 . . TRBV10-3 TGTGCCATCATTGACGGCGGGACAGCTAACACCGGGGAGCTGTTTTTT CAIIDGGTANTGELFF
TRBJ2-5 . few TRBV7-3 TGTGCCAGCAGCTTAACGGGGGCAGGGGCGGAGACCCAGTACTTC CASSLTGAGAETQYF
TRBJ2-1 TRBD2 . TRBV6-1 TGTGCCAGCAGTGATCTAGCGGGAGGGAGCGATGAGCAGTTCTTC CASSDLAGGSDEQFF
TRBJ2-1 . once TRBV12-3/TRBV12-4 TGTGCCAGCAGTACGCCATCGGAGTCCTACAATGAGCAGTTATTC CASSTPSESYNEQLF
TRBJ2-4 . . TRBV28 TGTGCCAGCAGTTTACGGTCCACCCATAAAAACATTCAGTACTTC CASSLRSTHKNIQYF
TRBJ1-6 . . TRBV14 TGTGCCAGCAGCCATTGGGTGGGTAATTCACCCCTCCACTTT CASSHWVGNSPLHF
TRBJ2-1 . many TRBV11-2 TGTGCCAGCAGTCCTAGCACGAGCTCCTACAATGAGCAGTTCTTC CASSPSTSSYNEQFF
TRBJ1-2 . many TRBV14 TGTGCCAGCAGCCAAGCCCGGACAGTTTTAACCTTC CASSQARTVLTF
TRBJ2-1 . . TRBV11-2 TGTGCCAGAAGCTTAGGAGTCCCCTACAATGAGCAGTTCTTC CARSLGVPYNEQFF
TRBJ2-7 . . TRBV5-6 TGTGTCAGCAGCTTCCTGGACGGCTTCAGCTCCTGCGAGCAGTACTTC CVSSFLDGFSSCEQYF
TRBJ2-2 . few TRBV7-9 TGTGCCAGCAGTTACATGACACTCAACACCGGGGAGCTGTTTTTT CASSYMTLNTGELFF
TRBJ1-1 TRBD1 . TRBV11-2 TGCGCCAGCCGCTTAGCCTACTCGGGCGGGACAGCTGAAGCTTTCTTT CASRLAYSGGTAEAFF
TRBJ2-7 . . TRBV28 TGTGCCAGCAGTTTATCTACCTTCGTGAGCGCCAGAAGCTCCTACGAGCAGTACTTC CASSLSTFVSARSSYEQYF
TRBJ1-5 . . TRBV7-3 TGTGCCAGCACCAAAACTAGCGGGAGCACAGATACACAGCATTTT CASTKTSGSTDTQHF
TRBJ2-5 . many TRBV4-1 TGCGCCAGCAGCCGGACGTCCGGGAACCTAAACGGGGAGACCCAGTACTTC CASSRTSGNLNGETQYF
TRBJ2-7 . . TRBV7-9 TGTGCCAGCAGCCGACAGCCACACGAGCAGTACTTC CASSRQPHEQYF
TRBJ1-5 . few TRBV11-2 TGTGCCAGCAACTCGCCGCGGCAGCCCCAACATTTT CASNSPRQPQHF
TRBJ1-1 . . TRBV24-1 TGTGCCACCACCGCAAGGGCCTTGAACACTGAAGCTTTCTTT CATTARALNTEAFF
TRBJ2-5 . . TRBV11-2 TGTGCCAGTAGCTGTGGTTTCTTAGGGACTCCCTTTACGTTC CASSCGFLGTPFTF
TRBJ2-3 TRBD2 . TRBV20-1 TGCAGTGCTAGAGATTCCGGGAGGGGCACAGATACGCAGTATTTT CSARDSGRGTDTQYF
TRBJ1-6 TRBD1 . TRBV11-2 TGTGCCAGCTGTTCTGGACAGGGACATTCACCCCTCCACTTT CASCSGQGHSPLHF
TRBJ2-7 . . TRBV28 TGTGCCAGCAGTGTCGTCACCTACGAGCAGTACTTC CASSVVTYEQYF
TRBJ2-1 . . TRBV4-1 TGCGCCAGCACCCAAGGATTAACCTACAATGAGCAGTTCTTC CASTQGLTYNEQFF
TRBJ2-1 . . TRBV12-3/TRBV12-4 TGTGCCAGCACAGGGACTTACAATGAGTACTTCTTC CASTGTYNEYFF
TRBJ2-5 TRBD1 . TRBV7-9 TGTGCCAGCACCCCCGGGACAGGGGGGACTACCCAGTACTTC CASTPGTGGTTQYF
TRBJ2-1 TRBD2 . TRBV11-3 TGTGCCAGCAGCGTATCAGGGACTAGTGGGAGAGGCGAGCAGTTCTTT CASSVSGTSGRGEQFF
TRBJ1-1 . . TRBV11-1 TGTGCCAGCAGCCTCGGTACGAACACTGAAGCTTTCTTT CASSLGTNTEAFF
TRBJ2-3 TRBD2 . TRBV29-1 TGCGGCGTTGTATTAGCGGGGGACACAGATATGCAGTATTTT CGVVLAGDTDMQYF
TRBJ2-1 TRBD2 . TRBV6-2/TRBV6-3 TGTGCCAGCAGTTCGATTAGCGGGAGTGGATACAATGAGCAGTTCTTC CASSSISGSGYNEQFF
TRBJ2-5 . . TRBV20-1 TGCAGTGCTACTGCCCAATTCGGATTCCCGGTGACGTACCAAGAGACCCAGTACTTC CSATAQFGFPVTYQETQYF
TRBJ1-2 . once TRBV12-3/TRBV12-4 TGTGCCAGCAGTCCTTCACTATATGGCTACGCCTTC CASSPSLYGYAF
TRBJ2-3 . . TRBV11-2 TGTACCAGCAGCTTAACGCTCCAGGGATATAGCACAGATACGCAGTATTTT CTSSLTLQGYSTDTQYF
TRBJ2-7 TRBD1 . TRBV11-2 TGTGCCAGCGGCCTAACACCGGGACAGATTCACGAGCAGTACTTC CASGLTPGQIHEQYF
TRBJ2-1 . . TRBV9 TGTGCCAGCAGCGTAGTTTCGGGGAGTGAGCAGTTCTTC CASSVVSGSEQFF
TRBJ2-1 . . TRBV5-8 TGTACCAGCAGCTTGGCCGTGGCGGGAACCTACAATGAGCAGCTCTTC CTSSLAVAGTYNEQLF
TRBJ2-7 TRBD2 many TRBV12-3/TRBV12-4 TGTGCCAGCAGTTTAGGGGAGGGAATCTACGAGCAGTACTTC CASSLGEGIYEQYF